The rows below give T cell receptor beta chains drawn from one sample of a study of shared clonotypes between healthy human individuals. Using immunoSEQ multiplex PCR, the repertoire was profiled, and TCRdb retains in-frame clones only, with some absent. The table has millions of clones, 95% seen once. Sequencing used naive CD4+ T cells sorted from blood. All receptors derive from a man aged 18 to 30 in good health. Both conserved end residues are part of each CDR3. A D gene is named only where the DNA matches it firmly. Size is omitted from some rows. Given values are once, few, many or a class for expanded clones.

clone_size | j_call | d_call | v_call | cdr3_nt | cdr3_aa
- | TRBJ1-5 | - | TRBV6-1 | TGTGCCAGCAGTGAAATGACGAATCAGCCCCAGCATTTT | CASSEMTNQPQHF
- | TRBJ2-6 | - | TRBV27 | TGTGCCAGCAGTTTACTCCTCTCTGGGGCCAACGTCCTGACTTTC | CASSLLLSGANVLTF
- | TRBJ2-1 | - | TRBV6-1 | TGTGCCAGCAGTGCACTAGCAGCGGGCTCCTACAATGAGCAGTTCTTC | CASSALAAGSYNEQFF
- | TRBJ2-3 | TRBD1 | TRBV7-8 | TGTGCCAGCAGCTTAGAGGGACAGGGAATCACAGATACGCAGTATTTT | CASSLEGQGITDTQYF
- | TRBJ2-5 | - | TRBV29-1 | TGCAGCGTTGTCTCCCAGTACCAAGAGACCCAGTACTTC | CSVVSQYQETQYF
- | TRBJ2-1 | TRBD2 | TRBV18 | TGTGCCAGCTCACTAGCGGGAGTTGGCAATGAGCAGTTCTTC | CASSLAGVGNEQFF
- | TRBJ2-2 | - | TRBV7-7 | TGTGCTAGCAGCTTACAACAGTCCACCGGGGAGCTGTTTTTT | CASSLQQSTGELFF
- | TRBJ1-1 | - | TRBV9 | TGTGCCAGCAGCGTCGGTAGGATGAGCACTGAAGCTTTCTTT | CASSVGRMSTEAFF
- | TRBJ1-1 | TRBD1 | TRBV18 | TGTGCCAGCTCCCGAACAGGGGGAGAAGCTTTCTTT | CASSRTGGEAFF
- | TRBJ2-2 | - | TRBV5-1 | TGCGCCAGCAGCTTAAGACAGTCGAACACCGGGGAGCTGTTTTTT | CASSLRQSNTGELFF
- | TRBJ2-2 | - | TRBV5-1 | TGCGCCAGCAGCTTGCCGGGACTCATAAACACCGGGGAGCTGTTTTTT | CASSLPGLINTGELFF
- | TRBJ2-7 | - | TRBV2 | TGTGCCAGCAGTGAAGACGTCGCCTTCTACGAGCAGTACTTC | CASSEDVAFYEQYF
few | TRBJ2-7 | - | TRBV6-5 | TGTGCCAGCAGTTCGGGACTGCCGTCCGAGCAGTACTTC | CASSSGLPSEQYF
- | TRBJ2-3 | TRBD2 | TRBV5-1 | TGCGCCAGCAGCTTGGGGACTAGCGGGAGGGATACGCAGTATTTT | CASSLGTSGRDTQYF
- | TRBJ1-4 | - | TRBV27 | TGTGCCAGCAGTTTGGTGACCGCTAATGAAAAACTGTTTTTT | CASSLVTANEKLFF
- | TRBJ1-3 | - | TRBV10-3 | TGTGCCATCAGAGGGGGGCTGAAGGCGGGAAACACCATATATTTT | CAIRGGLKAGNTIYF
- | TRBJ1-2 | - | TRBV10-3 | TGTGCCATCAGTGAAGCGACAGCCTATGGCTACACCTTC | CAISEATAYGYTF
- | TRBJ2-1 | - | TRBV5-1 | TGCGCCAGCAGCTTGGAGGGACGGGTTACCTACAATGAGCAGTTCTTC | CASSLEGRVTYNEQFF
- | TRBJ1-3 | - | TRBV29-1 | TGCAGCGTTGATATAGGGGTAGCCGGAAACACCATATATTTT | CSVDIGVAGNTIYF
- | TRBJ2-2 | TRBD1 | TRBV9 | TGTGCCAGCAGCGTAGGACAGGGGTTTGGTATAGGCCCCGGGGAGCTGTTTTTT | CASSVGQGFGIGPGELFF